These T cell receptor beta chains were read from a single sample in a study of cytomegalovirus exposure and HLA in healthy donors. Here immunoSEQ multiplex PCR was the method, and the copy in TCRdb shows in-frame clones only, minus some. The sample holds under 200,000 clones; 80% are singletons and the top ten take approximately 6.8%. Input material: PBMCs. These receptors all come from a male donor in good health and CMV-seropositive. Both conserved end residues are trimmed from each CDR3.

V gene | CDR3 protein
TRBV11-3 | ASSLGDSNNEQF
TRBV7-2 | ASSSPRLAGRNEQF
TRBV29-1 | SGRTGPYEQY
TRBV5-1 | ASSPVAPSVTVWGLF
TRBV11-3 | ASSPRFFYEQY
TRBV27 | ASGRGRAGLLGETQY
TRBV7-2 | ASSAAQRIWNTEAF
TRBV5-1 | ASSLGEGPYNEQF
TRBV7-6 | ASSPRQDRVEQY
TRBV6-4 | ATATSGSNNEQF
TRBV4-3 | ASSQDRTSGSIEQF
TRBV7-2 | ASSFMGQNQPQH
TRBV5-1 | ASRSGGTQSYNEQF
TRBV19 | ASEQGQAF
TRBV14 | ASSQVRPRQYNEQF
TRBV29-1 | SAQGQGLGGTQY
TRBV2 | ASTGFQETQY
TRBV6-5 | AISEPGQGYGYT
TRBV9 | ASSVARGLPSSYNEQF
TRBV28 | ASSDLGASEAF
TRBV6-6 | ASSTTRLISDTQY
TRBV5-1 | ASSQGTSGSSDTQY
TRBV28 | ASSLGGTYNEQF
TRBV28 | ASKVGGAYNEQF
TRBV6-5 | ASSYKGQRNYGYT
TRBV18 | ASSQQVGEQY
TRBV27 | ASTKGLAGVSEQF
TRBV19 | ASSSASGLSGANVLT
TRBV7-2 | ASSLSGTPYEQY
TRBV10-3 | AISAGENNQPQH
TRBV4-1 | ASSQNSPVEQY
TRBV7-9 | ASIRTSGLDNEQF
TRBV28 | ASSSGVGTSGDEQY
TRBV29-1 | SVDNGQDLFGGYT